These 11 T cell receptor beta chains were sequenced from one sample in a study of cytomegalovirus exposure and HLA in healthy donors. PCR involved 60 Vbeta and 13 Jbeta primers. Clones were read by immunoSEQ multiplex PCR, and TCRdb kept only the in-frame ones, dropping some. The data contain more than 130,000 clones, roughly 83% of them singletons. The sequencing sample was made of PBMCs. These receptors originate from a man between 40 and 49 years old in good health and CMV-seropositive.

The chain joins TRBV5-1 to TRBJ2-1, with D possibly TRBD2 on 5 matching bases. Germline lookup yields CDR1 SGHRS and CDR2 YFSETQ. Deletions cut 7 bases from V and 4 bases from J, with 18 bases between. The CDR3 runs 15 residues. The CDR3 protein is CASGGRIPSYNEQFF. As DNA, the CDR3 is TGCGCCAGCGGCGGGCGGATTCCCTCATACAATGAGCAGTTCTTC. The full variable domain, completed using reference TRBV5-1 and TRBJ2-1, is KAGVTQTPRYLIKTRGQQVTLSCSPISGHRSVSWYQQTPGQGLQFLFEYFSETQRNKGNFPGRFSGRQFSNSRSEMNVSTLELGDSALYLCASGGRIPSYNEQFFGPGTRLTVL.

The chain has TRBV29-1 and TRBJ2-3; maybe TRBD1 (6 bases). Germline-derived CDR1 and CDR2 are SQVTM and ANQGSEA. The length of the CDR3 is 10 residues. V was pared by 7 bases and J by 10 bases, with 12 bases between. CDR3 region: CSARDNAQYF. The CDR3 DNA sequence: TGCAGCGCCAGGGACAATGCGCAGTATTTT.

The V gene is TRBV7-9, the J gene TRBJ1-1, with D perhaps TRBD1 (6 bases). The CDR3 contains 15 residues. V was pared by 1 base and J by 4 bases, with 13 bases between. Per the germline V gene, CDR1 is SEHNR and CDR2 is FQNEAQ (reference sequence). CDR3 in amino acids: CASSLEGGGGTEAFF. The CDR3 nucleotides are TGTGCCAGCAGCTTAGAGGGGGGAGGGGGCACTGAAGCTTTCTTT.

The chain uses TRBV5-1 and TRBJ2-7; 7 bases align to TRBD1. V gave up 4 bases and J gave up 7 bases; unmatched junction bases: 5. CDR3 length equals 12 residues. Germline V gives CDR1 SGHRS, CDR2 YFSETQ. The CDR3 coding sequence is TGCGCCAGCAGCACGACAGGGCTTGAGCAGTACTTC. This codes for CASSTTGLEQYF.

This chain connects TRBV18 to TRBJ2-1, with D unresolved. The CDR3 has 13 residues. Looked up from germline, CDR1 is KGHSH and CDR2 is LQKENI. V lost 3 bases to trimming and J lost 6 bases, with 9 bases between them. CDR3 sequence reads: CASSPTGSNEQFF. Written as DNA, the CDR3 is TGTGCCAGCTCACCGACGGGTTCCAATGAGCAGTTCTTC.

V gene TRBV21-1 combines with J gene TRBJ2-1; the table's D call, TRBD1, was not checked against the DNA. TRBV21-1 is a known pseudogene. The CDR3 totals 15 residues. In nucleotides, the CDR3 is TGTGCCAGCGTCTCAGGGCTGTTTATCGGCAATGAGCAGTTCTTC. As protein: CASVSGLFIGNEQFF.

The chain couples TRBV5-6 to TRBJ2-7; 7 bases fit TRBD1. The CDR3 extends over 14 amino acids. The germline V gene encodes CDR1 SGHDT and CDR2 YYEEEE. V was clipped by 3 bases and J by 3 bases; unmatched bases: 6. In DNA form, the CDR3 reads TGTGCCAGCAGCTCTGGGACAGTTGTCTACGAGCAGTACTTC. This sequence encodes CASSSGTVVYEQYF.

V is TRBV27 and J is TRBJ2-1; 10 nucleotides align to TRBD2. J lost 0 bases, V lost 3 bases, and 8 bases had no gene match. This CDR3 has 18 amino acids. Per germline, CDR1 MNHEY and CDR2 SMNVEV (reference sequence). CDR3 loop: CASSFLGTSGISYNEQFF. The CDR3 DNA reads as TGTGCCAGCAGTTTCTTGGGTACTAGCGGGATCTCCTACAATGAGCAGTTCTTC.

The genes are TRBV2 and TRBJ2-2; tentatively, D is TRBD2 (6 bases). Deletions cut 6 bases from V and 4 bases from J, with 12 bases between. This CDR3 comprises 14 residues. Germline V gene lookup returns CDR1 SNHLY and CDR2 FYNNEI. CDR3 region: CASRPLAGTGELFF. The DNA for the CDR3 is TGTGCCAGCAGGCCACTAGCCGGCACCGGGGAGCTGTTTTTT.

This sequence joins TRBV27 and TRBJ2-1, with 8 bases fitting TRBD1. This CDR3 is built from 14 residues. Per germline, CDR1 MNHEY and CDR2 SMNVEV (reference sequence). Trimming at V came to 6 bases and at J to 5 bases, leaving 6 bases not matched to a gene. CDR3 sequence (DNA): TGTGCCAGCAGGTGGACAGGGAATGACAATGAGCAGTTCTTC. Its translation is CASRWTGNDNEQFF.

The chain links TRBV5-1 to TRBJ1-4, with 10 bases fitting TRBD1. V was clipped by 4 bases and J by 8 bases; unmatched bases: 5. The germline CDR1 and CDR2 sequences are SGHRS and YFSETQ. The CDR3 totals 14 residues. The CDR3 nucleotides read TGCGCCAGCAGCCAGGGACAGGGGATCGAAAAACTGTTTTTT. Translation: CASSQGQGIEKLFF.